The rows below give T cell receptor beta chains drawn from one sample of a study of regulatory T cells in long-lasting Graves disease. TCRdb re-called the multiplex PCR reads through MiXCR, storing one row per CDR3 protein. Of approximately 560,000 distinct CDR3 sequences in the sample, about 15% were seen once. The sample also formed part of further work on T cells in Graves' hyperthyroidism and ophthalmopathy.

The sample consisted of peripheral blood mononuclear cells (PBMCs), taken at new diagnosis, from a patient treated with antithyroid drugs. The receptors here all came from a man between 18 and 29 years old with Graves disease. The CDR3 runs from the conserved cysteine through the conserved F or W. A D gene is named only where the DNA matches it firmly. Only part of the rows carry a size: once, few, many, or a class if the clone is expanded.

j_call: TRBJ2-1; clone_size: few; v_call: TRBV9; d_call: .; cdr3_nt: TGTGCCAGCAGCGATGACTCCCCCCAGTCGCAGTTCTTC; cdr3_aa: CASSDDSPQSQFF
j_call: TRBJ2-7; clone_size: many; v_call: TRBV28; d_call: TRBD1; cdr3_nt: TGTGCCAGCAGTTTATTGGGACAGGGGGACGAGCAGTACTTC; cdr3_aa: CASSLLGQGDEQYF
j_call: TRBJ1-2; clone_size: few; v_call: TRBV13; d_call: .; cdr3_nt: TGTGCCAGCAGCCCGCGCCAGGCAGGCCCATATGGCTACACCTTC; cdr3_aa: CASSPRQAGPYGYTF
j_call: TRBJ2-7; clone_size: many; v_call: TRBV7-9; d_call: .; cdr3_nt: TGTGCCAGCACCGAAGGTAGCCACGAGCAGTACTTC; cdr3_aa: CASTEGSHEQYF
j_call: TRBJ1-4; clone_size: many; v_call: TRBV11-2; d_call: .; cdr3_nt: TGTGCCAGCAGCTTATCGGCAGGGTGGCTGTTTTTT; cdr3_aa: CASSLSAGWLFF
j_call: TRBJ1-1; clone_size: many; v_call: TRBV27; d_call: TRBD1; cdr3_nt: TGTGCCAGCAGTCAATCACAGGGGCGGATGAACACTGAAGCTTTCTTT; cdr3_aa: CASSQSQGRMNTEAFF
j_call: TRBJ2-1; clone_size: .; v_call: TRBV20-1; d_call: .; cdr3_nt: TGCAGTTCCTCAGGGGTTCCCTACAATGAGCAGTTCTTC; cdr3_aa: CSSSGVPYNEQFF
j_call: TRBJ1-1; clone_size: many; v_call: TRBV11-1; d_call: .; cdr3_nt: TGTGCCAGCAGTTTTAGGGGATTCACTGAAGCTTTCTTT; cdr3_aa: CASSFRGFTEAFF
j_call: TRBJ1-2; clone_size: .; v_call: TRBV20-1; d_call: TRBD1; cdr3_nt: TGCAGTGCTAGAGACCCCAGGACAGGGTCTAATGGCTACACCTTC; cdr3_aa: CSARDPRTGSNGYTF
j_call: TRBJ2-1; clone_size: .; v_call: TRBV19; d_call: TRBD2; cdr3_nt: TGTGCCAGTAGTATCAGAAAGTCTAGCGGGAGCAATGAGCAGTTCTTC; cdr3_aa: CASSIRKSSGSNEQFF
j_call: TRBJ2-2; clone_size: once; v_call: TRBV6-6; d_call: .; cdr3_nt: TGTGCCAGCAGTTACTCCCGACGGCCTACCGGGGAGCTGTTTTTT; cdr3_aa: CASSYSRRPTGELFF
j_call: TRBJ2-5; clone_size: .; v_call: TRBV6-2/TRBV6-3; d_call: .; cdr3_nt: TGTGCCAGCACATATGCAGTCCAAGAGACCCAGTACTTC; cdr3_aa: CASTYAVQETQYF
j_call: TRBJ1-6; clone_size: many; v_call: TRBV5-1; d_call: .; cdr3_nt: TGCGCCAGCAGCGTCGGACGGCCAAATTCACCCCTCCACTTT; cdr3_aa: CASSVGRPNSPLHF
j_call: TRBJ2-7; clone_size: few; v_call: TRBV7-9; d_call: .; cdr3_nt: TGTGCCAGCAGCCCCCCGGGCCCTTTGGTCCACGAGCAGTACTTC; cdr3_aa: CASSPPGPLVHEQYF
j_call: TRBJ2-1; clone_size: many; v_call: TRBV10-3; d_call: .; cdr3_nt: TGTGCCATCAGGTCAAGGGAGGGGGCGAAGGTCAATGAGCAGTTCTTC; cdr3_aa: CAIRSREGAKVNEQFF
j_call: TRBJ2-5; clone_size: many; v_call: TRBV11-2; d_call: .; cdr3_nt: TGTGCCAGCAGCTTAGATCTGGGGGGGCCAGAGACCCAGTACTTC; cdr3_aa: CASSLDLGGPETQYF
j_call: TRBJ2-7; clone_size: many; v_call: TRBV20-1; d_call: TRBD1; cdr3_nt: TGCAGTGCTAGTGTCGGGACAGGGGTCCCCTACGAGCAGTACTTC; cdr3_aa: CSASVGTGVPYEQYF
j_call: TRBJ1-4; clone_size: .; v_call: TRBV4-1; d_call: .; cdr3_nt: TGCGCCAGCAGCCAACTGGCAGGGTTGGGAGAAAAACTGTTTTTT; cdr3_aa: CASSQLAGLGEKLFF
j_call: TRBJ2-1; clone_size: .; v_call: TRBV9; d_call: TRBD2; cdr3_nt: TGTGCCAGCAGCGTAGGCTCTAGCGGTTACAATGAGCAGTTCTTC; cdr3_aa: CASSVGSSGYNEQFF
j_call: TRBJ1-2; clone_size: .; v_call: TRBV28; d_call: .; cdr3_nt: TGTGCCAGCAGCCCTCAATATGGCTACACCTTC; cdr3_aa: CASSPQYGYTF
j_call: TRBJ1-1; clone_size: few; v_call: TRBV20-1; d_call: .; cdr3_nt: TGCAGTGCTAGACTCTTCGACAGCGTGGCCACTGAAGCTTTCTTT; cdr3_aa: CSARLFDSVATEAFF
j_call: TRBJ1-1; clone_size: .; v_call: TRBV27; d_call: .; cdr3_nt: TGTGCCAGCAGTTCCCACGACACCCCAGGAGGCACTGAAGCTTTCTTT; cdr3_aa: CASSSHDTPGGTEAFF
j_call: TRBJ1-5; clone_size: many; v_call: TRBV10-3; d_call: .; cdr3_nt: TGTGCCATCAGTGACCCAGGGCGCAATCAGCCCCAGCATTTT; cdr3_aa: CAISDPGRNQPQHF
j_call: TRBJ1-2; clone_size: many; v_call: TRBV30; d_call: TRBD1; cdr3_nt: TGTGCCTGGACTCCAGACAGGGGGGCTGGCTATGGCTACACCTTC; cdr3_aa: CAWTPDRGAGYGYTF
j_call: TRBJ2-1; clone_size: many; v_call: TRBV11-1; d_call: .; cdr3_nt: TGTGCCAGCAGCCCCGATATGGCTCTCTCCTACAATGAGCAGTTCTTC; cdr3_aa: CASSPDMALSYNEQFF
j_call: TRBJ1-3; clone_size: few; v_call: TRBV19; d_call: .; cdr3_nt: TGTGCCAGCAGTCCCGGACAGGGAAACACCATATATTTT; cdr3_aa: CASSPGQGNTIYF
j_call: TRBJ2-1; clone_size: few; v_call: TRBV27; d_call: .; cdr3_nt: TGTGCCAGCAGTTTAGCAAGGGGCTACAATGAGCAGTTCTTC; cdr3_aa: CASSLARGYNEQFF
j_call: TRBJ2-6; clone_size: few; v_call: TRBV30; d_call: .; cdr3_nt: TGTGCCTGGACACTTTCTGGGGCCAACGTCCTGACTTTC; cdr3_aa: CAWTLSGANVLTF
j_call: TRBJ2-3; clone_size: many; v_call: TRBV6-9; d_call: .; cdr3_nt: TGTGCCAGCAGTTTCGAACCGGAGCCAGATACGCAGTATTTT; cdr3_aa: CASSFEPEPDTQYF
j_call: TRBJ2-1; clone_size: .; v_call: TRBV19; d_call: TRBD2; cdr3_nt: TGTACCAGTTTTCATAATGGACTAGCGGACCACAATGAGCAGTTCTTC; cdr3_aa: CTSFHNGLADHNEQFF
j_call: TRBJ2-3; clone_size: few; v_call: TRBV5-1; d_call: TRBD2; cdr3_nt: TGCGCCAGCAGCTTGACTAGCGGGAGGGAAACTAGCACAGATACGCAGTATTTT; cdr3_aa: CASSLTSGRETSTDTQYF
j_call: TRBJ1-1; clone_size: many; v_call: TRBV28; d_call: .; cdr3_nt: TGTGCCAGCAGTCCCAAGAACACTGAAGCTTTCTTT; cdr3_aa: CASSPKNTEAFF
j_call: TRBJ1-3; clone_size: .; v_call: TRBV20-1; d_call: TRBD1; cdr3_nt: TGCAGTGCTCTCCCGGGACAGCCAAGCTCTGGAAACACCATATATTTT; cdr3_aa: CSALPGQPSSGNTIYF
j_call: TRBJ2-2; clone_size: many; v_call: TRBV12-3/TRBV12-4; d_call: TRBD2; cdr3_nt: TGTGCCAGCCGGGATAGCGGGGCGAACACCGGGGAGCTGTTTTTT; cdr3_aa: CASRDSGANTGELFF
j_call: TRBJ1-2; clone_size: many; v_call: TRBV5-1; d_call: TRBD1; cdr3_nt: TGCGCCAGCAGTCGGGACAGCCACTATGGCTACACCTTC; cdr3_aa: CASSRDSHYGYTF
j_call: TRBJ1-2; clone_size: .; v_call: TRBV6-9; d_call: .; cdr3_nt: TGTGCCAGCAGTTACTTTTATGGCTACACCTTC; cdr3_aa: CASSYFYGYTF
j_call: TRBJ2-7; clone_size: few; v_call: TRBV5-1; d_call: TRBD2; cdr3_nt: TGCGCCAGCAGCTTGTCGTTAGCGGGAGTAGGCTACGAGCAGTACTTC; cdr3_aa: CASSLSLAGVGYEQYF
j_call: TRBJ2-7; clone_size: .; v_call: TRBV11-1; d_call: .; cdr3_nt: TGTGCCAGCAGCTTAGCGCTAAGTATCCCCTACGAGCAGTACTTC; cdr3_aa: CASSLALSIPYEQYF
j_call: TRBJ2-7; clone_size: .; v_call: TRBV27; d_call: .; cdr3_nt: TGTGCCAGCAGTTATCAGGGACGCTACGAGCAGTACTTC; cdr3_aa: CASSYQGRYEQYF
j_call: TRBJ2-3; clone_size: .; v_call: TRBV30; d_call: .; cdr3_nt: TGTGCCTGGAGTTGGGGGTCAGGCACAGATACGCAGTATTTT; cdr3_aa: CAWSWGSGTDTQYF
j_call: TRBJ2-5; clone_size: many; v_call: TRBV7-9; d_call: .; cdr3_nt: TGTGCCAGCAGCTTAGGGGGAGCCCTCCAAGAGACCCAGTACTTC; cdr3_aa: CASSLGGALQETQYF
j_call: TRBJ2-1; clone_size: many; v_call: TRBV29-1; d_call: .; cdr3_nt: TGCAGCGAGCATGGCGGGGATGAGCAGTTCTTC; cdr3_aa: CSEHGGDEQFF
j_call: TRBJ2-7; clone_size: many; v_call: TRBV27; d_call: .; cdr3_nt: TGTGCCAGCAGTCCGCAGGGACTTCTCTCTTCCTACGAGCAGTACTTC; cdr3_aa: CASSPQGLLSSYEQYF
j_call: TRBJ2-5; clone_size: .; v_call: TRBV6-2/TRBV6-3; d_call: TRBD2; cdr3_nt: TGTGCCAGCAGTTACCGACTAGCTAGAGAGACCCAGTACTTC; cdr3_aa: CASSYRLARETQYF
j_call: TRBJ2-1; clone_size: .; v_call: TRBV5-6; d_call: .; cdr3_nt: TGTGCCAGCAGCTTGGGTGCAGTTGAGCAGTTCTTC; cdr3_aa: CASSLGAVEQFF
j_call: TRBJ2-7; clone_size: many; v_call: TRBV11-2; d_call: TRBD1; cdr3_nt: TGTGCCAGCAGCTTAGGGGACAGGGGGCGCGAGCAGTACTTC; cdr3_aa: CASSLGDRGREQYF
j_call: TRBJ2-7; clone_size: .; v_call: TRBV6-5; d_call: .; cdr3_nt: TGTGCCAGCAGTTACCAGGGGAGCTCCTACGAGCAGTACTTC; cdr3_aa: CASSYQGSSYEQYF
j_call: TRBJ1-2; clone_size: .; v_call: TRBV7-8; d_call: .; cdr3_nt: TGTGCCAGCAGCTCCCCCGGGAGTTACTATGGCTACACCTTC; cdr3_aa: CASSSPGSYYGYTF
j_call: TRBJ2-1; clone_size: many; v_call: TRBV11-2; d_call: .; cdr3_nt: TGTGCCAGCAGCCCAAGCCGTGGCGGGAAGGGGGCCAATGAGCAGTTCTTC; cdr3_aa: CASSPSRGGKGANEQFF
j_call: TRBJ2-3; clone_size: .; v_call: TRBV5-1; d_call: TRBD2; cdr3_nt: TGCGCCAGCGCTCCACTTCTAGCGGGTGGAGATACGCAGTATTTT; cdr3_aa: CASAPLLAGGDTQYF
j_call: TRBJ2-3; clone_size: many; v_call: TRBV2; d_call: TRBD2; cdr3_nt: TGTGCCAGCAGTGAAAGCGGGAGTAGCACAGATACGCAGTATTTT; cdr3_aa: CASSESGSSTDTQYF